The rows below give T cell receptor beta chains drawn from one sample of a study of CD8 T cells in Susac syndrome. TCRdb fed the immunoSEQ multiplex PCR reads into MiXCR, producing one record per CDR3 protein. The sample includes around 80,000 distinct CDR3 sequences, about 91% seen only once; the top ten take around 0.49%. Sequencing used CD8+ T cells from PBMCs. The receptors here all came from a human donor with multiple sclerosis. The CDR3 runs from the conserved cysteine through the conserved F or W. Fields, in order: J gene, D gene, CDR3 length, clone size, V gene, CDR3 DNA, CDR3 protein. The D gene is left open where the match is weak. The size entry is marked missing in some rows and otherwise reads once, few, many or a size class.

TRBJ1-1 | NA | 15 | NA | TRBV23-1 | TGCGCCAGCAGTCAATCAGACAGGATAGGTGCTGAAGCTTTCTTT | CASSQSDRIGAEAFF
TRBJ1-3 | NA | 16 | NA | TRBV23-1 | TGCGCCAGCAGTCAAAAGGGCGGACCCTCTGGAAACACCATATATTTT | CASSQKGGPSGNTIYF
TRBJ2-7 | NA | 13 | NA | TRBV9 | TGTGCCAGCAGCGTAGAGGGGGAGAACGAGCAGTACTTC | CASSVEGENEQYF
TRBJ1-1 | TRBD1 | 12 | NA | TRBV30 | TGTGCCTGGGAGGGGGCTTTCACTGAAGCTTTCTTT | CAWEGAFTEAFF
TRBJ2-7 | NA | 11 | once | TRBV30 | TGTGCCTGGAGTGTGGTCTACGAGCAGTACTTC | CAWSVVYEQYF
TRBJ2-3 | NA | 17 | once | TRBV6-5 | TGTGCCAGCAGTTACTCGATGGCCCCTGGAATGGCAGATACGCAGTATTTT | CASSYSMAPGMADTQYF
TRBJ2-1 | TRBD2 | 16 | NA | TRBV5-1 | TGCGCCAGCAGCTTTCCTGGCGGGAGGGCCGGTAATGAGCAGTTCTTC | CASSFPGGRAGNEQFF
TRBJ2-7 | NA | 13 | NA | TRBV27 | TGTGCCAGCAGTTGGGCGGATACCTACGAGCAGTACTTC | CASSWADTYEQYF
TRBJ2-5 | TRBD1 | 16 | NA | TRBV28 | TGTGCCAGCAGTTTAAGGGGCAGGGGGCTTCAAGAGACCCAGTACTTC | CASSLRGRGLQETQYF
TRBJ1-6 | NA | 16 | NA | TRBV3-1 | TGTGCCAGCAGCCAAGATGGGGCGCCTGATAATTCACCCCTCCACTTT | CASSQDGAPDNSPLHF
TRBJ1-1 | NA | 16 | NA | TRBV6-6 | TGTGCCAGCAGTTACCCTGACAGTACCCTAGACACTGAAGCTTTCTTT | CASSYPDSTLDTEAFF
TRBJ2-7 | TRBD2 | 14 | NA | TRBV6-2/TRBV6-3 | TGTGCCAGCAGTACTAGCGGGCATTCCTACGAGCAGTACTTC | CASSTSGHSYEQYF
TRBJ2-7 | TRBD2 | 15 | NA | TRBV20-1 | TGCAGTGCTAGAATAGGGACTAGCGGGAAGTACGAGCAGTACTTC | CSARIGTSGKYEQYF
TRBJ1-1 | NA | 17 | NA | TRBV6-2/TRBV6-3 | TGTGCCAGCAGTTACACATGGACGGATGCGATGAACACTGAAGCTTTCTTT | CASSYTWTDAMNTEAFF
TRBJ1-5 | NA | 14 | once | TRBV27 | TGTGCCAGCAGTTACCAGGCTTTCCATCAGCCCCAGCATTTT | CASSYQAFHQPQHF
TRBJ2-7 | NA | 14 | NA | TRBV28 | TGTGCCAGCAGGAAAAAGGGGGGAAGCAACGAGCAGTACTTC | CASRKKGGSNEQYF
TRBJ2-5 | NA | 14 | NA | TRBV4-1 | TGCGCCAGCAGCCAAGGGCAGAATCAAGAGACCCAGTACTTC | CASSQGQNQETQYF
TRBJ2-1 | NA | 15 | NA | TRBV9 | TGTGCCAGCAGCCCCCTAGGCGGGACTTACAATGAGCAGTTCTTC | CASSPLGGTYNEQFF
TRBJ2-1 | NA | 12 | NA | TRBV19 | TGTGCCAGTAGAGGTCTGTTCCATGAGCAGTTCTTC | CASRGLFHEQFF
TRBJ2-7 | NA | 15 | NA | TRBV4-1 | TGCGCCAGCAGCCAAGAATCCAGGGCTAGTTACGAGCAGTACTTC | CASSQESRASYEQYF
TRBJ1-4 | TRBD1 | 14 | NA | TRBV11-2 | TGTGCCAGCAGCTCGGGGACAGGGATGGAAAAACTGTTTTTT | CASSSGTGMEKLFF
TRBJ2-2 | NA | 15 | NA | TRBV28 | TGTGCCAGCAGTTTATCCGGGGGACGGCCCGGGGAGCTGTTTTTT | CASSLSGGRPGELFF
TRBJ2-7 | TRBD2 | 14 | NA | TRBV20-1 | TGCAGTGCTCCCCTAGTAGCGGGGGCCTACGAGCAGTACTTC | CSAPLVAGAYEQYF
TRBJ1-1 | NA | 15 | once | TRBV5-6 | TGTGCCAGCAGCTTGGAGACAGACATGAACACTGAAGCTTTCTTT | CASSLETDMNTEAFF
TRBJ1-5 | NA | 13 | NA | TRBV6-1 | TGTGCCAGCAGGGACAGCGGAACAGTGCCCCAGCATTTT | CASRDSGTVPQHF
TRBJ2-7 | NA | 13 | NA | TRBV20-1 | TGCAGTGCTCTTACTATTAGCTCCTACGAGCAGTACTTC | CSALTISSYEQYF
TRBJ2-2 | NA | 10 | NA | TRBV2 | TGTGCCAGCGGGACCGGGGAGCTGTTTTTT | CASGTGELFF
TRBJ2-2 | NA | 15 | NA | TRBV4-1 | TGCGCCAGCAGCCTAGGGGGAATGAACACCGGGGAGCTGTTTTTT | CASSLGGMNTGELFF
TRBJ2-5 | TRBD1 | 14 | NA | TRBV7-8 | TGTGCCAGCAGCCTTGGACAGGGCCAAGAGACCCAGTACTTC | CASSLGQGQETQYF
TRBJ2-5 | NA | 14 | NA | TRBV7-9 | TGTGCCAGCAGCTCGGGGACTGACCAAGAGACCCAGTACTTC | CASSSGTDQETQYF
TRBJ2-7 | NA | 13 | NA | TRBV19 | TGTGCCAGTAGCCCGACGGGCGGTTACGAGCAGTACTTC | CASSPTGGYEQYF
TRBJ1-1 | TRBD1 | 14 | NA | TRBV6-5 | TGTGCCAGCAGTGCTACAGGGGGCGTGGGTGAAGCTTTCTTT | CASSATGGVGEAFF
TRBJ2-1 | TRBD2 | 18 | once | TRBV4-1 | TGCGCCAGCAGCCGCCTAGCGGGGGAGGCTTTAGCCTACAATGAGCAGTTCTTC | CASSRLAGEALAYNEQFF
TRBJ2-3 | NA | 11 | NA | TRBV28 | TGTGCCAGCGACGGCACAGATACGCAGTATTTT | CASDGTDTQYF
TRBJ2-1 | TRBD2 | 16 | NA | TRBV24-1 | TGTGCCACCAGTGATTTCGGGCTAGCGGGAGTGGATGAGCAGTTCTTC | CATSDFGLAGVDEQFF
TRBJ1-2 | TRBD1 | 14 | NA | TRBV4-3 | TGCGCCAGCAGCCCTCACAGGGGATCCTATGGCTACACCTTC | CASSPHRGSYGYTF
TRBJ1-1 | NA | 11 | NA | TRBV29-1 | TGCAGCGTTAAAGCGAACACTGAAGCTTTCTTT | CSVKANTEAFF
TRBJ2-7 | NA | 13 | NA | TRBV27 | TGTGCCAGCAGTCCCACATCCTCCTACGAGCAGTACTTC | CASSPTSSYEQYF
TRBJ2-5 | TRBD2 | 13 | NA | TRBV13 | TGTGCCAGCAGCACCGGGGGGGGAGAGACCCAGTACTTC | CASSTGGGETQYF
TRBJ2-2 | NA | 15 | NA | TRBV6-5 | TGTGCCAGCAGTTACAACGGGGGAAACACCGGGGAGCTGTTTTTT | CASSYNGGNTGELFF
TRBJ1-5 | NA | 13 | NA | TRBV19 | TGTGCCAGTAGTATAGGCGACCATCAGCCCCAGCATTTT | CASSIGDHQPQHF
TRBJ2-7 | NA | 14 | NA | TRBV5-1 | TGCGCCAGCAGCTTGGAGCTAACTGAGTACGAGCAGTACTTC | CASSLELTEYEQYF
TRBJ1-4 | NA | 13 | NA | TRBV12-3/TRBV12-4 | TGTGCCAGCAGTTATGCAACTAATGAAAAACTGTTTTTT | CASSYATNEKLFF
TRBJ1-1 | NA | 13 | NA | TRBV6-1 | TGTGCCAGCAGTGAAGCCGTCTACACTGAAGCTTTCTTT | CASSEAVYTEAFF
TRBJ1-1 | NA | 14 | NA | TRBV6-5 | TGTGCCAGCAGTGCGAAGGGGGGAGGCATAGAAGCTTTCTTT | CASSAKGGGIEAFF
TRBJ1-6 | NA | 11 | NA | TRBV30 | TGTGCCTGGAGTGGGCCATACTACCTCCACTTT | CAWSGPYYLHF
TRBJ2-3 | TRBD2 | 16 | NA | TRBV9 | TGTGCCAGCTCACCGGCTAGCGGGAGGCGCACAGATACGCAGTATTTT | CASSPASGRRTDTQYF
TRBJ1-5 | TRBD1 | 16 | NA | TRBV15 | TGTGCCACCAGCAGAGATGTTAGGACAGGGGGTAAGCCCCAGCATTTT | CATSRDVRTGGKPQHF
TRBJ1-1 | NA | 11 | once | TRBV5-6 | TGTGCCAGCAGTAGGAACACTGAAGCTTTCTTT | CASSRNTEAFF
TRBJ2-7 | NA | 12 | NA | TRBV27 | TGTGCCAGCAGCCCGCCGGGTTACGAGCAGTACTTC | CASSPPGYEQYF
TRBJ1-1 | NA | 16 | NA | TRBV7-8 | TGTGCCAGCAGCTTAGGAGGTACGGGGGCCGGCACTGAAGCTTTCTTT | CASSLGGTGAGTEAFF
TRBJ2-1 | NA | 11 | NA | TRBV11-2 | TGTGCCAGCGGTATTCCCAATGAGCAGTTCTTC | CASGIPNEQFF
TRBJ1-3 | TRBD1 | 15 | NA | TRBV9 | TGTGCCAGCAGCGGGGGACAGCAGTCTAGAAACACCATATATTTT | CASSGGQQSRNTIYF
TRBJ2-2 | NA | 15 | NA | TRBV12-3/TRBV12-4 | TGTGCCAGCAGTTTAAAGACGGTCGGCACCGGGGAGCTGTTTTTT | CASSLKTVGTGELFF
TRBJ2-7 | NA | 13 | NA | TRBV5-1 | TGCGCCAGCAGCCCGGACACTTCCTACGAGCAGTACTTC | CASSPDTSYEQYF
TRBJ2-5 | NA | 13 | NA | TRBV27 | TGTGCCAGCAGTTCGCCGGGGCAGGGGACCCAGTACTTC | CASSSPGQGTQYF
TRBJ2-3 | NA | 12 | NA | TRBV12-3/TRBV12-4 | TGTGCCAGCAGTGTTGCAAGAGATACGCAGTATTTT | CASSVARDTQYF